A single sample is the source of the 3 T cell receptor beta chains below, sequenced in a study of stem cell transplantation in POMP-related autoinflammatory disease. The repertoire was sequenced with immunoSEQ multiplex PCR; TCRdb's copy has only in-frame clones and lacks some. There are 5,000 or so clones in the sample; roughly 90% occur only once, and about 2.5% lies in the top ten. Specimen: CD8+ T cells from PBMCs, collected after stem cell transplantation. Every receptor here comes from a human patient with POMP-related autoinflammation and immune dysregulation (PRAID). Some T cells may arise from the graft donor.

The rearrangement joins TRBV11-3 to TRBJ2-2; a possible D gene is TRBD1 (5 bases). Germline lookup yields CDR1 SGHNT and CDR2 YENEEA. The CDR3 runs 13 residues. Deletions cut 10 bases from V and 1 base from J, with 10 bases between. The DNA for the CDR3 is TGTGCCAAACCGGACAAGAACACCGGGGAGCTGTTTTTT. As protein: CAKPDKNTGELFF.

The CDR3 bases are TGTGCCAGCAGTTTACTGATTTCAGGGGTCCTTCAGCCCCAGCATTTT. This gives the protein CASSLLISGVLQPQHF. V and J are TRBV27 and TRBJ1-5; a possible D gene is TRBD1 (6 bases). The germline V gene encodes CDR1 MNHEY and CDR2 SMNVEV (reference sequence). This CDR3 has 16 residues. Trimming took off 2 bases at V and 6 bases at J, with 17 bases between the two ends.

The rearrangement uses TRBV28 and TRBJ1-3; D might be TRBD1 (6 bases). CDR3 length equals 14 residues. Germline lookup yields CDR1 MDHEN and CDR2 SYDVKM. The V gene lost 7 bases and the J gene lost 0 bases, with 10 bases spanning the gap. The CDR3 DNA sequence: TGTGCCAGCATACAGGGCAACTCTGGAAACACCATATATTTT. Translated: CASIQGNSGNTIYF.